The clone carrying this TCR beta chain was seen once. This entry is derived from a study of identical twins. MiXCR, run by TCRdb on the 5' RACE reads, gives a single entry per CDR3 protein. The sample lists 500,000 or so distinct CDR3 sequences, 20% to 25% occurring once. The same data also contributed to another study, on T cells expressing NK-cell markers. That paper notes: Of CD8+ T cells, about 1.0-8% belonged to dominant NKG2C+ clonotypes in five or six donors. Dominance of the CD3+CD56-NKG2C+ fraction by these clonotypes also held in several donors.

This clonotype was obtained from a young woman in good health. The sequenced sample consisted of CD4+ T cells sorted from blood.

DNA of the CDR3: TGCGCCAGCAGCGTACCTAGCGGGAGGGCCCATGAGCAGTTCTTC. Its protein is CASSVPSGRAHEQFF. The V gene is TRBV5-1, the J gene TRBJ2-1, with 12 bases that match TRBD2. Germline CDR1 reads SGHRS; CDR2 reads YFSETQ. This CDR3 comprises 15 residues. V lost 4 bases, J lost 8 bases, and 7 bases stayed unmatched.